This T cell receptor beta chain came from a study of cytomegalovirus exposure and HLA in healthy donors. All donors participated as healthy donors of bone marrow. Study-level findings and limits: A few of the chains that were CMV-associated were confirmed in vitro to be specific for CMV antigens.

Amplification used 60 Vbeta primers and 13 Jbeta primers. Source study methods: The authors later counted roughly 77 million unique TCR beta chains, roughly 11 million of them shared. The data were produced by immunoSEQ multiplex PCR, yet TCRdb's version contains in-frame clones alone and is incomplete. That table supplies the V and J calls and clone size; D and trimming were determined from the DNA. Among almost 95,000 clones listed, just under 70% were seen once. This clone has a handful of counts. The antigen remains undetermined. The sequence came from a middle-aged man in good health and CMV-seronegative. Sequenced material: PBMCs.

CDR3: CASSLQGVVPGNTIYF. The CDR3 coding sequence is TGCGCCAGCAGCTTACAGGGAGTGGTGCCTGGAAACACCATATATTTT. The J gene is TRBJ1-3, the V gene TRBV5-1, with a tentative D call TRBD1 (6 bases). There are 16 residues in the CDR3. The V end was cut by 2 bases, the J end by 2 bases, with 14 bases between. The germline gives CDR1 SGHRS, CDR2 YFSETQ.